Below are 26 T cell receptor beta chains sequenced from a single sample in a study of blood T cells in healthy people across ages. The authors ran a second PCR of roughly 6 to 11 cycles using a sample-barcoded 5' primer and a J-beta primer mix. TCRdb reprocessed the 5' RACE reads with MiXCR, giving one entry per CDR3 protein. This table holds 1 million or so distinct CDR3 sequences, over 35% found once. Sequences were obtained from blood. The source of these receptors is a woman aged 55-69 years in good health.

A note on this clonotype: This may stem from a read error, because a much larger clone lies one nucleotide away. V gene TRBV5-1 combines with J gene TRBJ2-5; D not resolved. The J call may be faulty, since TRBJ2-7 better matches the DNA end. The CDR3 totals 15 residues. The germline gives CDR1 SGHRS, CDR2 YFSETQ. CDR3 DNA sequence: TGCGCCAGCAGCTTGTTGCCAGAGACGTCCTACGAGCAGTACTTC. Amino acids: CASSLLPETSYEQYF.

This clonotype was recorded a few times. The CDR3 coding sequence is TGTGCCTGGAGTGGACAGGGAGGCTCACCCCTCCACTTT. Encoded protein: CAWSGQGGSPLHF. V gene TRBV30 combines with J gene TRBJ1-6, with TRBD1 matching over 7 bases. V dropped 1 base and J dropped 10; count of bases not matched to a gene: 4. The CDR3 runs to 13 residues. Germline values: CDR1 GTSNPN, CDR2 SVGIG (reference sequence).

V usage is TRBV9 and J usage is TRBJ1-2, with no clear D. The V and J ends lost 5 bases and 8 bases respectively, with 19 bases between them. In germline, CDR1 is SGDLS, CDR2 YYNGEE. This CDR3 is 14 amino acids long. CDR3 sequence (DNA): TGTGCCAGCAGGGACCCCGCTATTGCTACAGGCTACACCTTC. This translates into CASRDPAIATGYTF.

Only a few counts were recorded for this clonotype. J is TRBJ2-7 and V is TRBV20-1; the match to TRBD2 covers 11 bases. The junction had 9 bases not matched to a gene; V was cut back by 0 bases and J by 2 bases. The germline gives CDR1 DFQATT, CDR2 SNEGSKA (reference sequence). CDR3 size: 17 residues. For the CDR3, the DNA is TGCAGTGCTAGAGACTTTAGCGGGAGGGCTACAGCCTACGAGCAGTACTTC. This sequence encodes CSARDFSGRATAYEQYF.

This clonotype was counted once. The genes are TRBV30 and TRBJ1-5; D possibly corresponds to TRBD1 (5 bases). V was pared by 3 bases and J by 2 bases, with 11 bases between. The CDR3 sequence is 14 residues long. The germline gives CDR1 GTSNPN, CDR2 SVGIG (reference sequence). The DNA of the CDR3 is TGTGCCTGGAGGGGAGCAGGGCGCAATCAGCCCCAGCATTTT. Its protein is CAWRGAGRNQPQHF.

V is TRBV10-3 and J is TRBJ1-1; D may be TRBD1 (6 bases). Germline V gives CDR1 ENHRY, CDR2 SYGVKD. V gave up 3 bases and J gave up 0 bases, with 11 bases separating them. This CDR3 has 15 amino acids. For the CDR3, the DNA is TGTGCCATCAGTGACTCGGGACATGTGAACACTGAAGCTTTCTTT. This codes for CAISDSGHVNTEAFF.

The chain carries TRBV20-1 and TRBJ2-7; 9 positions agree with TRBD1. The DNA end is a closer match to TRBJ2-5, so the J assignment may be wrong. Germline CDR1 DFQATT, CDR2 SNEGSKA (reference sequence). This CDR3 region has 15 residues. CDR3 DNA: TGCAGAGCAACGCCGGGACAGGGATTTTGGGAGACCCAGTACTTC. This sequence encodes CRATPGQGFWETQYF.

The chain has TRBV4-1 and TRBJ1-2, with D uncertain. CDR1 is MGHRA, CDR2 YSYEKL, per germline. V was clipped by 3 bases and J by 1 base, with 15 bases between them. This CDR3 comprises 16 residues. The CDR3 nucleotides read TGCGCCAGCAGCCAGGCCCATCACAACAATAACTATGGCTACACCTTC. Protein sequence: CASSQAHHNNNYGYTF.

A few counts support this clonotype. The CDR3 coding sequence is TGCGCCAGCAGCTTTAGCGGGGAAAACAATGAGCAGTTCTTC. It codes for CASSFSGENNEQFF. V usage is TRBV5-1 and J usage is TRBJ2-1; TRBD2 agrees at 8 bases. V shed 2 bases, J shed 5 bases, and the junction held 3 bases outside the gene matches. Germline CDR1 is SGHRS and CDR2 is YFSETQ. The CDR3 loop spans 14 amino acids.

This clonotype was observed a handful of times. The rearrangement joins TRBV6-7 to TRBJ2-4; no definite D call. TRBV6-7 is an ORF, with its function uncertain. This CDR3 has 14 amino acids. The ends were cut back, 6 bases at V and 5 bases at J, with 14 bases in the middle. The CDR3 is CASSLEENQNIQYF. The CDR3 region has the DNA TGTGCCAGCAGCTTAGAAGAAAACCAAAACATTCAGTACTTC.

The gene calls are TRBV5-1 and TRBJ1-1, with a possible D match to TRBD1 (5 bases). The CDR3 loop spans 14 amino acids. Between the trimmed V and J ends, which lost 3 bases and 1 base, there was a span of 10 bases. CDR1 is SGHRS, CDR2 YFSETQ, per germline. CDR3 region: CASSWGGKNTEAFF. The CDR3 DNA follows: TGCGCCAGCAGCTGGGGCGGAAAGAACACTGAAGCTTTCTTT.

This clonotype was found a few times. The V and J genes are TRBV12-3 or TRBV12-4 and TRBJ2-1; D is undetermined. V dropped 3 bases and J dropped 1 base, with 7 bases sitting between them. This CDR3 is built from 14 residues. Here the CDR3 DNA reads TGTGCCAGCAGTTTTGGCATATCCTACAATGAGCAGTTCTTC. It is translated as CASSFGISYNEQFF.

CDR3 DNA sequence: TGCAGCTCGGGGATGTCCTACAATGAGCAGTACTTC. Translated, it gives CSSGMSYNEQYF. This chain links TRBV29-1 with TRBJ2-7; possibly TRBD2 for D (5 bases). The V end lost 8 bases, the J end lost 7 bases, and 18 bases lay between the germline ends. This CDR3 comprises 12 residues. The germline V gene encodes CDR1 SQVTM and CDR2 ANQGSEA.

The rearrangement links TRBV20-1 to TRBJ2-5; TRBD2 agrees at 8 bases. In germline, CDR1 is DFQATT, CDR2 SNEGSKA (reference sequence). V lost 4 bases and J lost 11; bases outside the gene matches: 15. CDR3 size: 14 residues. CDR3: CSATTGGRRNEQYF. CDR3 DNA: TGCAGTGCTACCACTGGCGGGAGGCGCAATGAGCAGTACTTC.

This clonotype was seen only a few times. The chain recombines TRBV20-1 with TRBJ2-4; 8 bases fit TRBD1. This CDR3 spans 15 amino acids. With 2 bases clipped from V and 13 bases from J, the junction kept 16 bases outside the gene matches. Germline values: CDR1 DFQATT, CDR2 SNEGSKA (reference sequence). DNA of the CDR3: TGCAGTGCTAGATCCCCGGGACAGGCGGATATAGAGCAGTACTTC. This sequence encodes CSARSPGQADIEQYF.

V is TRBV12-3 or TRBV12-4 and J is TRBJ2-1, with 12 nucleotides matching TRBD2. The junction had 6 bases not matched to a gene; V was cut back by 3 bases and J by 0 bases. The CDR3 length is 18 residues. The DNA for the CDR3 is TGTGCCAGCAGTTTGAGACTAGCGGGGGAAAGCTCCTACAATGAGCAGTTCTTC. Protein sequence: CASSLRLAGESSYNEQFF.

CDR3 protein: CASTFRAGGGRPGANVLTF. Here the CDR3 DNA reads TGTGCCAGCACCTTCAGGGCAGGTGGGGGTAGACCTGGGGCCAACGTCCTGACTTTC. This chain links TRBV28 with TRBJ2-6, with D perhaps TRBD1 or TRBD2 (5 bases each). CDR3 length: 19 amino acids. Trimming removed 7 bases from V and 2 bases from J, with 24 bases in between. CDR1 is MDHEN and CDR2 is SYDVKM in the germline V gene. The full variable domain, with the rest looked up from reference TRBV28 and TRBJ2-6, is DVKVTQSSRYLVKRTGEKVFLECVQDMDHENMFWYRQDPGLGLRLIYFSYDVKMKEKGDIPEGYSVSREKKERFSLILESASTNQTSMYLCASTFRAGGGRPGANVLTFGAGSRLTVL.

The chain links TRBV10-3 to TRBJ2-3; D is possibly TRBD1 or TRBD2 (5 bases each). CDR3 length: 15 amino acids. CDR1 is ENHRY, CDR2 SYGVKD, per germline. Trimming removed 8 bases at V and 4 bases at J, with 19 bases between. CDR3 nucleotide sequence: TGTGCCATCGGCCGGGACGCTGGCTTTTCAGATACGCAGTATTTT. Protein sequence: CAIGRDAGFSDTQYF.

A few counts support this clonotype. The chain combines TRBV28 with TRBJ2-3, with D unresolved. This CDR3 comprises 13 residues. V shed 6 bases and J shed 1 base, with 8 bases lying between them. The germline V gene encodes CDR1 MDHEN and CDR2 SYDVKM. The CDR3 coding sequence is TGTGCCAGCAGCACACCGGGCACAGATACGCAGTATTTT. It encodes CASSTPGTDTQYF.

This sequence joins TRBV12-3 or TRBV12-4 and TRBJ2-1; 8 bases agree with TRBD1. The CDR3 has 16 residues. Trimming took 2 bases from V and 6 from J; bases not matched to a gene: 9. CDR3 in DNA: TGTGCCAGCAGTTTATGGCGGGACAGGTTTTCCAATGAGCAGTTCTTC. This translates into CASSLWRDRFSNEQFF.

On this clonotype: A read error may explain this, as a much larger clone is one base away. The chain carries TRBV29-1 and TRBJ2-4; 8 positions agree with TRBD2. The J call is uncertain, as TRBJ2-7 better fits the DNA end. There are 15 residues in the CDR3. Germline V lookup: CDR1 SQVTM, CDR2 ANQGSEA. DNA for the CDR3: TGCAGCGTTGTGGGACTAGTGGGAGTGGAATACGAGCAGTACTTC. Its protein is CSVVGLVGVEYEQYF.

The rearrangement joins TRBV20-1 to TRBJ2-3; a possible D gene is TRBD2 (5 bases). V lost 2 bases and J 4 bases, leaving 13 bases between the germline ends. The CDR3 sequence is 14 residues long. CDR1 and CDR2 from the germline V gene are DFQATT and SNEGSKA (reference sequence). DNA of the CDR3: TGCAGTGCTAGATCCACTAGGATCGCAGATACGCAGTATTTT. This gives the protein CSARSTRIADTQYF.

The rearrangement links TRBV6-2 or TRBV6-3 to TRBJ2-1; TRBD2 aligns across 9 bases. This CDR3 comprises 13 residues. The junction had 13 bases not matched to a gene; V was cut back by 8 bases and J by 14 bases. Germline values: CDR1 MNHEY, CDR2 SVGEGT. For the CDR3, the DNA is TGTGCCAGCGCGGCTAGCGGGGCGCACTGGGAGTTCTTC. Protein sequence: CASAASGAHWEFF.

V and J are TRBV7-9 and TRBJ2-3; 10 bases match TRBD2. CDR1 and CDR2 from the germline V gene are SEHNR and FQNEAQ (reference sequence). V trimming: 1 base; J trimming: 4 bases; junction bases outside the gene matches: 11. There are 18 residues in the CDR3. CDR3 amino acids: CASSLGGTSVTSPDTQYF. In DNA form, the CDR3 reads TGTGCCAGCAGCTTAGGAGGGACTAGCGTGACCTCTCCAGATACGCAGTATTTT.

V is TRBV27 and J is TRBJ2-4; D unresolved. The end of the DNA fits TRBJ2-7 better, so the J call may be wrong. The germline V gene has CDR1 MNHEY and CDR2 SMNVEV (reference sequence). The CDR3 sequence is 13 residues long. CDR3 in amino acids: CASSPTLAHEQYF. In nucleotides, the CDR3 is TGTGCCAGCAGCCCGACCTTGGCCCACGAGCAGTACTTC.

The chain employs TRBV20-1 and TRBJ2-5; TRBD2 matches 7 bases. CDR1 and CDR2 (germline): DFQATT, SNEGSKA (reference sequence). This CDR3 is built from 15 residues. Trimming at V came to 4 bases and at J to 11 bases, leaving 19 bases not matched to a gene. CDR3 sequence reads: CSAMAPGLTPNEQYF. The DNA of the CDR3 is TGCAGTGCTATGGCCCCGGGACTAACCCCCAATGAGCAGTACTTC.